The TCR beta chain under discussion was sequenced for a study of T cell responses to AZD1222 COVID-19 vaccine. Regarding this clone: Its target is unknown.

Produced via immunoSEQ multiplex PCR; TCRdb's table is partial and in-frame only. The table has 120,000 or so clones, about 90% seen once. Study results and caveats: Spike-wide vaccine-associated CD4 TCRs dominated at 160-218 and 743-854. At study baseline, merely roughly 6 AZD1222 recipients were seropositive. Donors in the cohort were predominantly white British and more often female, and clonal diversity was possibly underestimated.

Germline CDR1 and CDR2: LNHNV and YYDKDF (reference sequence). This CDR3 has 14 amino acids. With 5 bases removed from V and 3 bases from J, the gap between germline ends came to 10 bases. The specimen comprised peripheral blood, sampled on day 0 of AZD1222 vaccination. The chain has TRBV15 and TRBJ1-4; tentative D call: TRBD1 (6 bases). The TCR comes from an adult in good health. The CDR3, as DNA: TGTGCCACCAGCGGGAACAGGGCTAATGAAAAACTGTTTTTT. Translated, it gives CATSGNRANEKLFF.